Listed here are 8 T cell receptor beta chains from one sample, sequenced in a study of cytomegalovirus exposure and HLA in healthy donors. The PCR made use of 60 Vbeta and 13 Jbeta primers. Assay used: immunoSEQ multiplex PCR; TCRdb lists only in-frame clones, some missing. Of some 150,000 clones listed, over 65% are singletons. Sequenced input: PBMCs. The receptors originated from a man in his forties in good health and CMV-seropositive.

The CDR3 DNA reads TGTGCCAGCAGTCCTCTGGGACAGGGAAAGACCCAGTACTTC. This encodes CASSPLGQGKTQYF. The chain employs TRBV2 and TRBJ2-5; TRBD1 matches 9 bases. Germline lookup yields CDR1 SNHLY and CDR2 FYNNEI. CDR3 length: 14 residues. V was pared by 5 bases and J by 6 bases, with 7 bases of the junction left unmatched.

This clone was counted once. This chain links TRBV5-5 with TRBJ2-2; D possibly corresponds to TRBD2 (6 bases). Per the germline V gene, CDR1 is SGHKS and CDR2 is YYEKEE (reference sequence). V lost 3 bases to trimming and J lost 8 bases, with 17 bases between them. The CDR3 consists of 15 residues. The CDR3, as DNA: TGTGCCAGCAGCTCGTACTCTAGCGATCAGGGGGAGCTGTTTTTT. This gives the protein CASSSYSSDQGELFF. The full variable domain, with the rest looked up from reference TRBV5-5 and TRBJ2-2, is DAGVTQSPTHLIKTRGQQVTLRCSPISGHKSVSWYQQVLGQGPQFIFQYYEKEERGRGNFPDRFSARQFPNYSSELNVNALLLGDSALYLCASSSYSSDQGELFFGEGSRLTVL.

The chain links TRBV6-1 to TRBJ1-1; D remains ambiguous. V was trimmed by 2 bases and J by 5 bases, leaving 12 bases between them. The CDR3 is 14 residues long. Germline CDR1 reads MNHNS; CDR2 reads SASEGT. CDR3 nucleotide sequence: TGTGCCAGCAGTGAACCCGAGGGAGGGACTGAAGCTTTCTTT. As protein: CASSEPEGGTEAFF.

The chain carries TRBV28 and TRBJ2-5; tentatively, D is TRBD1 (6 bases). V was pared by 3 bases and J by 4 bases, with 12 bases between. CDR1 and CDR2 from the germline V gene are MDHEN and SYDVKM. CDR3 size: 14 residues. CDR3: CASSFSRGVETQYF. The CDR3 nucleotides are TGTGCCAGCAGTTTCAGCAGGGGTGTAGAGACCCAGTACTTC.

This sequence joins TRBV4-1 and TRBJ1-1; 9 bases line up with TRBD1. CDR1 and CDR2 (germline): MGHRA, YSYEKL. The CDR3 totals 17 residues. J lost 4 bases, V lost 2 bases, and 11 bases had no gene match. CDR3 nucleotide sequence: TGCGCCAGCAGCCAATCCACCCCGGGACAGGGAACCACTGAAGCTTTCTTT. This sequence encodes CASSQSTPGQGTTEAFF.

This chain uses TRBV5-4 with TRBJ2-5; TRBD1 matches 7 bases. Germline lookup yields CDR1 SGHNT and CDR2 YYREEE (reference sequence). The CDR3 runs to 15 residues. V trimming: 7 bases; J trimming: 4 bases; junction bases outside the gene matches: 13. The CDR3 here is CASGNARTGRETQYF. CDR3 nucleotide sequence: TGTGCCAGCGGCAACGCGCGGACAGGCCGAGAGACCCAGTACTTC. Looking up the rest from reference TRBV5-4 and TRBJ2-5 gives the full variable domain: ETGVTQSPTHLIKTRGQQVTLRCSSQSGHNTVSWYQQALGQGPQFIFQYYREEENGRGNFPPRFSGLQFPNYSSELNVNALELDDSALYLCASGNARTGRETQYFGPGTRLLVL.

The V call is TRBV18, the J call TRBJ2-1; D is possibly TRBD2 (5 bases). The CDR3 runs to 13 residues. Trimming left V 2 bases short and J 6 bases short, with 8 bases between. Germline CDR1 and CDR2: KGHSH and LQKENI. In nucleotides, the CDR3 is TGTGCCAGCTCACCAGACGCGGGCAATGAGCAGTTCTTC. Its translation is CASSPDAGNEQFF.

The chain has TRBV18 and TRBJ2-1, with TRBD2 matching over 11 bases. The CDR3 is made up of 17 amino acids. CDR1 is KGHSH, CDR2 LQKENI, per germline. V lost 3 bases to trimming and J lost 2 bases; unmatched junction nucleotides: 6. CDR3 sequence (DNA): TGTGCCAGCTCACCCTTAGGGACTAGCGGAACCTACAATGAGCAGTTCTTC. Its translation is CASSPLGTSGTYNEQFF. Combining the CDR3 with reference TRBV18 and TRBJ2-1 gives the whole variable domain NAGVMQNPRHLVRRRGQEARLRCSPMKGHSHVYWYRQLPEEGLKFMVYLQKENIIDESGMPKERFSAEFPKEGPSILRIQQVVRGDSAAYFCASSPLGTSGTYNEQFFGPGTRLTVL.